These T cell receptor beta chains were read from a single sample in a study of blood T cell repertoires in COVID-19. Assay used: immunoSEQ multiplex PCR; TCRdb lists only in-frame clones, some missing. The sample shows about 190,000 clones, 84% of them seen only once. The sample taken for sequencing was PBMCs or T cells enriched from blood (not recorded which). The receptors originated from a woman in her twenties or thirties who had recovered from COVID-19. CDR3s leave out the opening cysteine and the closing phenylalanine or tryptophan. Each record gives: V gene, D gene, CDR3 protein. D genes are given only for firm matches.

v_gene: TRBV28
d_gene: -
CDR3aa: ASSLFEGSTDTQY

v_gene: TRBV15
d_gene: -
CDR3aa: ATSRDRGNTEAF

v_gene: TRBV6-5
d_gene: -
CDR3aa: ASSYSTSSGEQY

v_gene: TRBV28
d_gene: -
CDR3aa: ASSRNPGIPTNEQF

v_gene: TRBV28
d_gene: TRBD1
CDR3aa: ASISGGNGNQPQH

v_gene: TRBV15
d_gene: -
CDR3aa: ATSEATRVEAF

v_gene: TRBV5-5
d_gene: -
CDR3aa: ASSLYSEAF

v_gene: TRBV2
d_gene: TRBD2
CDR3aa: ASRIPGLAGIGEQF

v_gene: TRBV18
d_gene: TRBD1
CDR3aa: ASSPMGTGEGYT

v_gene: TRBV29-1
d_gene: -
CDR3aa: SVEFGQSGEKLF

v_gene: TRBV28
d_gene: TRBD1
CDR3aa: ASSRDRANYGYT

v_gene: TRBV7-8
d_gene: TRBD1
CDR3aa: ASSFEGARSPLH

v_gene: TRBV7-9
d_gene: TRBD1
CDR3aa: ASSLARGTGDGYT

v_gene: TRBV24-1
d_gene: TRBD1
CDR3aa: ATSDSGQGTNEKLF

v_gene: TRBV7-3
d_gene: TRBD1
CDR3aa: ASSPRGLSSYNEQF

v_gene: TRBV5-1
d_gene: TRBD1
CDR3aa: ASSLVPGQGYEQY

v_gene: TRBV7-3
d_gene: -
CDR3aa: ASSFGTSTDTQY

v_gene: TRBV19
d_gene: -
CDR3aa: ASSIGGLGETQY

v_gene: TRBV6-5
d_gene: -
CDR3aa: ASIQNGENVLT

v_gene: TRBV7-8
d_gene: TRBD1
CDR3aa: ASSLLQGAFNQPQH

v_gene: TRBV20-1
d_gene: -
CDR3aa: SARDIEKLF

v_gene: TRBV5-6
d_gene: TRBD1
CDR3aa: ASSSPLGRTGNPEQY

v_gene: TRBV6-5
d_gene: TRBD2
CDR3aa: ASSFMGRALVGELF

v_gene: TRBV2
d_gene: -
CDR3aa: ASNDGYNEQF

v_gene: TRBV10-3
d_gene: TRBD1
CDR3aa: AISESMTGLGNQPQH

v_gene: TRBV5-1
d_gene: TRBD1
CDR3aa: ASRPGQDPYSNQPQH

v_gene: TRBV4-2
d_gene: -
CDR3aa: ASSLGGRDEKLF

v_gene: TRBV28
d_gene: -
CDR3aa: ASSSHQIYGYT

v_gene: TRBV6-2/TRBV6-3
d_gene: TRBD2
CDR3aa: ASSQIAGEDDEQY

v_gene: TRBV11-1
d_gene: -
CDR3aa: ASSLIGDSYNEQF

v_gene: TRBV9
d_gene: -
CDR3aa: ASSVRDEQF

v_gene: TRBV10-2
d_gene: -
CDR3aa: ASSDMLGGGNIQY

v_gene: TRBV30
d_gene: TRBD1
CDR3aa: AWSGRDRGVLGNQPQH

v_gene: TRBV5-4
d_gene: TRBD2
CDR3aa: ASSFPLAGVGDTQY

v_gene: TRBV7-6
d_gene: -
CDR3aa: ASSSEETQY

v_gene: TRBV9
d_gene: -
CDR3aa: ASSVQREKLDEQF

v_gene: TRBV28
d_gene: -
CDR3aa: ASSYSPVGGSNQPQH

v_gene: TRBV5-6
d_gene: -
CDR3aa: ASSLTILVRGSGELF

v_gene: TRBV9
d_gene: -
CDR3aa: ASSRYQGTGNTIY

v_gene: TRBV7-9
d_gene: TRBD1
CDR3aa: ASSNRDRVNSPLH

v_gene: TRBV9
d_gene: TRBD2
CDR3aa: ASSVSGSGSDETQY